This T cell receptor (beta chain) appears in the sequencing data of a study of tumor-infiltrating lymphocytes in oesophageal squamous cell carcinoma (dated by TCRdb to the mid-2010s). Notes on this clonotype: The target of this receptor is not known. Base-call qualities are not available, and no considerably larger clone is one nucleotide away.

Library preparation was by PCR. Sequencing was performed on an Illumina HiSeq 2000. TCRdb redid the processing of the public reads, applying fastp at Q25 and MiXCR, and retained in-frame beta chains. Each record represents a unique CDR3 protein, reported with the most common genes and DNA among its rows. This sample gives about 11,000 distinct CDR3 sequences in total; approximately 54% of them show up just once. 20% to 25% of the sample belongs to the ten largest clones. Inclusive of the bounding cysteine and phenylalanine, the CDR3 is 15 residues long. The read is trimmed to its CDR3 DNA, 45 bases read in frame from base 1. CDR1 ENHRY and CDR2 SYGVKD are derived from the germline V gene. Trimming costs V 2 bases and J 3 bases, and their ends lie 11 bases apart.

The chain is encoded by TRBV10-3 joined to TRBJ1-5, with a weak D call of TRBD1 (5 bases match). Source material: esophageal tumor tissue. The sequence derives from a male donor with esophageal squamous cell carcinoma. The CDR3 is CAISEGGGYNQPQHF. The nucleotide sequence is given as TGTGCCATCAGTGAGGGGGGAGGTTACAATCAGCCCCAGCATTTT.